These 32 T cell receptor beta chains originate from one sample sequenced in a study of OX40 agonist ivuxolimab in advanced cancers. Here immunoSEQ multiplex PCR was the method, and the copy in TCRdb shows in-frame clones only, minus some. The repertoire holds fewer than 75,000 clones, with roughly nine tenths as singletons. The sample in question was CD4+ or CD8+ T cells sorted from blood, obtained in a trial of the OX40 agonist ivuxolimab. The receptors were sampled from an adult with an advanced solid tumor such as melanoma, head and neck, liver or kidney cancer.

V usage is TRBV27 and J usage is TRBJ2-7, with TRBD1 identical over 9 bases. J gave up 3 bases and V 0 bases, and 6 bases lay outside the gene matches. The germline V gene has CDR1 MNHEY and CDR2 SMNVEV (reference sequence). CDR3 length: 16 residues. Here the CDR3 DNA reads TGTGCCAGCAGTTTATCTCGACAGGGGGGATTCTACGAGCAGTACTTC. Residues: CASSLSRQGGFYEQYF.

V usage is TRBV2 and J usage is TRBJ1-5, with 7 nucleotides matching TRBD1. CDR3 size: 14 residues. Unmatched junction bases numbered 8, after V lost 8 bases and J lost 4 bases. CDR1 is SNHLY and CDR2 is FYNNEI in the germline V gene. The CDR3 here is CASRGTVSNQPQHF. CDR3 sequence (DNA): TGTGCCAGCCGGGGGACAGTCTCGAATCAGCCCCAGCATTTT.

This clone was observed a single time. The chain couples TRBV5-1 to TRBJ1-1; TRBD1 matches 8 bases. V was clipped by 3 bases and J by 4 bases; unmatched bases: 8. This CDR3 region has 15 residues. CDR1 and CDR2 from the germline V gene are SGHRS and YFSETQ. The CDR3 loop is CASSSNTGGGTEAFF. The DNA of the CDR3 is TGCGCCAGCAGCTCAAACACAGGGGGAGGCACTGAAGCTTTCTTT.

V usage is TRBV5-4 and J usage is TRBJ2-5; no reliable D call. CDR1 is SGHNT, CDR2 YYREEE, per germline (reference sequence). CDR3 length equals 12 residues. V was pared by 3 bases and J by 0 bases, with 3 bases between. The CDR3 is CASSWNQETQYF. Here the CDR3 DNA reads TGTGCCAGCAGCTGGAACCAAGAGACCCAGTACTTC.

Only a few counts were recorded for this clone. The chain employs TRBV5-6 and TRBJ1-3; TRBD1 agrees at 8 bases. This CDR3 is 16 amino acids long. J gave up 11 bases and V 1 base, and 14 bases lay outside the gene matches. The germline CDR1 and CDR2 sequences are SGHDT and YYEEEE. The CDR3 nucleotides are TGTGCCAGCAGCTTGCTCGGGACAGGTTTCGGGGGCGCCATATATTTT. Protein product: CASSLLGTGFGGAIYF.

This CDR3 is CASSLASGGAGEQFF. The CDR3, as DNA: TGTGCCAGCAGCTTGGCTAGCGGGGGGGCGGGTGAGCAGTTCTTC. The gene calls are TRBV11-3 and TRBJ2-1; TRBD2 matches at 12 bases. V shed 3 bases and J 9 bases; nucleotides not matched to a gene: 6. The germline V gene has CDR1 SGHNT and CDR2 YENEEA. The CDR3 is made up of 15 amino acids.

This clone was seen only once. Within the sample, other DNA sequences also encode this same CDR3. This chain connects TRBV6-1 to TRBJ1-2, with a possible D match to TRBD1 (5 bases). CDR1 is MNHNS and CDR2 is SASEGT in the germline V gene. The CDR3 covers 13 residues. V gave up 6 bases and J gave up 5 bases, with 13 bases separating them. The CDR3 sequence: CASSRDGYYGYTF. As DNA, the CDR3 is TGTGCCAGCAGCCGGGACGGCTATTATGGCTACACCTTC.

The V gene is TRBV6-5, the J gene TRBJ2-7, with no clear D. V lost 6 bases, J lost 0 bases, and 12 bases lay in between. Per the germline V gene, CDR1 is MNHEY and CDR2 is SVGAGI. This CDR3 comprises 14 residues. The CDR3 is CASSLYEDSYEQYF. Written as DNA, the CDR3 is TGTGCCAGCAGCCTCTATGAAGACTCCTACGAGCAGTACTTC.

The rearrangement uses TRBV6-5 and TRBJ2-7; D possibly uses TRBD1 or TRBD2 (5 bases each). The germline gives CDR1 MNHEY, CDR2 SVGAGI. V dropped 11 bases and J dropped 5 bases, with 13 bases sitting between them. This CDR3 is 11 amino acids long. For the CDR3, the DNA is TGTGCCTCGCGAGGGGTCCACGAGCAGTACTTC. The encoded protein is CASRGVHEQYF.

The V call is TRBV27, the J call TRBJ2-1; 14 nucleotides align to TRBD2. In germline, CDR1 is MNHEY, CDR2 SMNVEV (reference sequence). The CDR3 runs 17 residues. V lost 0 bases and J lost 4; bases outside the gene matches: 2. In DNA, the CDR3 is TGTGCCAGCAGTTTATCGACTAGCGGGAGGGTATACAATGAGCAGTTCTTC. Its translation: CASSLSTSGRVYNEQFF.

This clone was detected only once. The rearrangement joins TRBV6-1 to TRBJ1-2; TRBD1 agrees at 8 bases. V was pared by 7 bases and J by 4 bases, with 5 bases of the junction left unmatched. Germline V gene lookup returns CDR1 MNHNS and CDR2 SASEGT. The CDR3 loop spans 13 amino acids. The CDR3 here is CASKKTGAYGYTF. Here the CDR3 DNA reads TGTGCCAGCAAGAAGACAGGGGCCTATGGCTACACCTTC.

This chain links TRBV19 with TRBJ2-1, with 11 nucleotides matching TRBD2. V shed 4 bases and J 4 bases; nucleotides not matched to a gene: 3. CDR3 size: 15 residues. Per germline, CDR1 LNHDA and CDR2 SQIVND (reference sequence). The CDR3 DNA reads TGTGCCAGTAGTACACTAGCGGGGGCGTACAATGAGCAGTTCTTC. It translates to CASSTLAGAYNEQFF.

Note on this clone: This specimen includes other DNA sequences encoding the same CDR3. The genes are TRBV4-3 and TRBJ2-1; TRBD2 is a possible D gene (6 bases). Germline-derived CDR1 and CDR2 are LGHNA and YSLEER. Trimming left V 6 bases short and J 7 bases short, with 25 bases between. The CDR3 consists of 17 residues. The CDR3 sequence: CASSHSPTRGFRNEQFF. Here the CDR3 DNA reads TGCGCCAGCAGTCATTCCCCGACTAGAGGTTTCCGTAATGAGCAGTTCTTC.

The V gene is TRBV25-1, the J gene TRBJ1-4; the match to TRBD1 covers 9 bases. Per the germline V gene, CDR1 is MGHDK and CDR2 is SYGVNS. The CDR3 is 14 residues long. Unmatched junction bases numbered 6, after V lost 5 bases and J lost 8 bases. DNA of the CDR3: TGTGCCAGCAGTAAAACAGGGGGCGACGAAAAACTGTTTTTT. Its translation is CASSKTGGDEKLFF.

The chain is built from TRBV6-5 and TRBJ2-4; maybe TRBD2 (6 bases). Trimming removed 9 bases at V and 0 bases at J, with 12 bases between. The CDR3 spans 14 residues. Germline CDR1 and CDR2: MNHEY and SVGAGI. The CDR3 sequence: CASLRGVAKNIQYF. The CDR3 DNA reads TGTGCCAGTCTGCGGGGAGTAGCCAAAAACATTCAGTACTTC.

This sequence joins TRBV30 and TRBJ1-3; D is undetermined. V lost 6 bases and J lost 0, with 12 bases in between. The CDR3 length is 14 residues. Germline values: CDR1 GTSNPN, CDR2 SVGIG (reference sequence). The CDR3 region has the DNA TGTGCCTGCCAAGCCTTGAGCTCTGGAAACACCATATATTTT. Its protein product is CACQALSSGNTIYF.

This chain uses TRBV19 with TRBJ2-3; TRBD2 agrees at 12 bases. Germline CDR1 LNHDA, CDR2 SQIVND (reference sequence). The J segment lost 4 bases and the V segment lost 6 bases, leaving 5 bases of the junction unmatched. CDR3 length: 15 amino acids. The CDR3 sequence is CASRSLAGGADTQYF. CDR3 sequence (DNA): TGTGCCAGTAGATCACTAGCGGGAGGTGCAGATACGCAGTATTTT. The full variable domain, its missing parts supplied by reference TRBV19 and TRBJ2-3, is DGGITQSPKYLFRKEGQNVTLSCEQNLNHDAMYWYRQDPGQGLRLIYYSQIVNDFQKGDIAEGYSVSREKKESFPLTVTSAQKNPTAFYLCASRSLAGGADTQYFGPGTRLTVL.

In its sample, this clone was seen once. The junction departs from germline at one end; a sequencing error may be responsible. The chain couples TRBV5-3 to TRBJ1-1; D not certain. Being an ORF, TRBV5-3 has a function that is uncertain. CDR3 size: 11 residues. The CDR3 sequence: CASSSGLEAFF. The CDR3 nucleotides are TGTGCCAGCAGCTCTGGGTTAGAAGCTTTCTTT.

DNA of the CDR3: TGCGCCAGCGGGGGGGCGGGTACTGGAAACACCATATATTTT. Its protein is CASGGAGTGNTIYF. The rearrangement links TRBV10-2 to TRBJ1-3, with D possibly matching TRBD1 (6 bases). The CDR3 is 14 amino acids. Deletions cut 8 bases from V and 2 bases from J, with 13 bases between. Per the germline V gene, CDR1 is WSHSY and CDR2 is SAAADI.

V usage is TRBV5-1 and J usage is TRBJ2-7, with a weak D call TRBD2 (5 bases). Germline values: CDR1 SGHRS, CDR2 YFSETQ. V was shortened by 1 base and J by 6 bases, with 11 bases between the two germline ends. The CDR3 sequence is 13 residues long. The CDR3: CASSLSGVPEQYF. CDR3 in DNA: TGCGCCAGCAGCTTGTCCGGGGTTCCCGAGCAGTACTTC.

A single count supports this clone. The V call is TRBV14, the J call TRBJ2-1; 12 bases are a match to TRBD2. V dropped 0 bases and J dropped 9; count of bases not matched to a gene: 9. The CDR3 covers 17 residues. CDR1 is SGHDN, CDR2 FVKESK, per germline. The CDR3 region is CASSQDRGLAGRSEQFF. In nucleotides, the CDR3 is TGTGCCAGCAGCCAAGATCGCGGACTAGCGGGAAGGAGTGAGCAGTTCTTC.

This rearrangement joins TRBV5-5 to TRBJ2-3; no definite D call. Germline loops: CDR1 SGHKS, CDR2 YYEKEE (reference sequence). Trimming pared 0 bases from V and 5 bases from J, leaving 13 bases between. The CDR3 sequence is 15 residues long. In DNA form, the CDR3 reads TGTGCCAGCAGCTTGGGAACGGATCTAGGAGATACGCAGTATTTT. It yields the protein CASSLGTDLGDTQYF.

V is TRBV5-1 and J is TRBJ1-6; 9 positions match TRBD1. Unmatched junction bases numbered 8, after V lost 3 bases and J lost 7 bases. The CDR3 extends over 16 amino acids. Germline CDR1 is SGHRS and CDR2 is YFSETQ. The CDR3 is CASSSSTGQGNSPLHF. The CDR3 coding sequence is TGCGCCAGCAGCTCTTCAACGGGACAGGGAAATTCACCCCTCCACTTT.

The chain links TRBV28 to TRBJ1-1, with D hard to call. Germline loops: CDR1 MDHEN, CDR2 SYDVKM. The V end lost 2 bases, the J end lost 1 base, and 8 bases lay between the germline ends. The CDR3 spans 14 residues. CDR3 DNA: TGTGCCAGCAGTTTAAAACGGAGGAACACTGAAGCTTTCTTT. This translates into CASSLKRRNTEAFF.

The rearrangement uses TRBV7-4 and TRBJ2-7; D not resolved. Germline-derived CDR1 and CDR2 are SGHVT and SQSDAQ. Trimming removed 2 bases from V and 0 bases from J, with 8 bases in between. There are 14 residues in the CDR3. CDR3 region: CASSLTESSYEQYF. Here the CDR3 DNA reads TGTGCCAGCAGCTTAACTGAAAGCTCCTACGAGCAGTACTTC.

This clone came up a few times. The chain employs TRBV30 and TRBJ1-5, with no clear D. This CDR3 contains 13 residues. CDR1 is GTSNPN, CDR2 SVGIG, per germline (reference sequence). V was cut by 3 bases and J by 0 bases, with 6 bases left in between. The CDR3 sequence: CAWSQYSNQPQHF. CDR3 DNA sequence: TGTGCCTGGAGCCAGTATAGCAATCAGCCCCAGCATTTT.

The chain joins TRBV28 to TRBJ2-3; 10 bases map to TRBD1. Germline V gene sequence: CDR1 MDHEN, CDR2 SYDVKM. The CDR3 spans 15 residues. V shed 5 bases, J shed 3 bases, and the junction held 5 bases outside the gene matches. CDR3 sequence reads: CASSPGQGGTDTQYF. For the CDR3, the DNA is TGTGCCAGCAGTCCCGGACAGGGGGGAACAGATACGCAGTATTTT.

The genes are TRBV7-2 and TRBJ2-5; unclear D gene. Trimming stripped 4 bases from V and 4 bases from J, with 4 bases between. The CDR3 loop spans 11 amino acids. Germline V gene sequence: CDR1 SGHTA, CDR2 FQGNSA. This CDR3 reads CASSYGETQYF. The CDR3 nucleotides are TGTGCCAGCAGCTACGGAGAGACCCAGTACTTC. Together with reference TRBV7-2 and TRBJ2-5, the CDR3 gives the full variable domain: GAGVSQSPSNKVTEKGKDVELRCDPISGHTALYWYRQSLGQGLEFLIYFQGNSAPDKSGLPSDRFSAERTGGSVSTLTIQRTQQEDSAVYLCASSYGETQYFGPGTRLLVL.

The chain carries TRBV11-2 and TRBJ1-1; tentative D call: TRBD1 (5 bases). With 0 bases removed from V and 4 bases from J, the gap between germline ends came to 9 bases. This CDR3 region has 14 residues. The germline CDR1 and CDR2 sequences are SGHAT and FQNNGV. CDR3 nucleotide sequence: TGTGCCAGCAGCTTAGATACTGGGACCACTGAAGCTTTCTTT. This sequence encodes CASSLDTGTTEAFF.

The V call is TRBV30, the J call TRBJ2-2, with TRBD1 matching over 9 bases. This CDR3 is 13 amino acids long. CDR1 GTSNPN and CDR2 SVGIG come from the germline V gene (reference sequence). With 5 bases clipped from V and 3 bases from J, the junction kept 1 base outside the gene matches. The CDR3 DNA reads as TGTGCCTGGGGGACAGGGTACACCGGGGAGCTGTTTTTT. This encodes CAWGTGYTGELFF.

As DNA, the CDR3 is TGTGCCAGCTCAGAAGGCCAAAGCTCCTACAATGAGCAGTTCTTC. Its translation: CASSEGQSSYNEQFF. This rearrangement joins TRBV18 to TRBJ2-1; D is unclear. Trimming pared 5 bases from V and 0 bases from J, leaving 11 bases between. Germline CDR1 is KGHSH and CDR2 is LQKENI. The length of the CDR3 is 15 residues.

V gene TRBV5-1 combines with J gene TRBJ2-7; D may be TRBD1 (5 bases). In germline, CDR1 is SGHRS, CDR2 YFSETQ. V dropped 2 bases and J dropped 0 bases, with 15 bases sitting between them. There are 16 residues in the CDR3. The CDR3 loop is CASSLLSRTSSYEQYF. In DNA form, the CDR3 reads TGCGCCAGCAGCTTACTAAGCCGGACAAGCTCCTACGAGCAGTACTTC. Full variable domain (outside the CDR3, taken from reference TRBV5-1 and TRBJ2-7): KAGVTQTPRYLIKTRGQQVTLSCSPISGHRSVSWYQQTPGQGLQFLFEYFSETQRNKGNFPGRFSGRQFSNSRSEMNVSTLELGDSALYLCASSLLSRTSSYEQYFGPGTRLTVT.